Each of the 22 T cell receptor beta chains below was sequenced from the same sample in a study of cytomegalovirus exposure and HLA in healthy donors. Amplification used 60 Vbeta primers and 13 Jbeta primers. The table came from immunoSEQ multiplex PCR; TCRdb's copy has only in-frame clones and leaves some out. This sample has 150,000 to 200,000 clones, with approximately 80% found just once. Sample: PBMCs. The source of these receptors is a man between 18 and 35 years old in good health and CMV-seronegative.

V and J are TRBV29-1 and TRBJ2-7, with D hard to call. The V gene's germline CDR1 is SQVTM and CDR2 ANQGSEA. There are 14 residues in the CDR3. V was trimmed by 5 bases and J by 2 bases, leaving 16 bases between them. DNA for the CDR3: TGCAGCGTTCGCAGGATAGGCCGCCCCTACGAGCAGTACTTC. It translates to CSVRRIGRPYEQYF.

V gene TRBV4-3 combines with J gene TRBJ1-4; D remains ambiguous. Germline V gene lookup returns CDR1 LGHNA and CDR2 YSLEER. The CDR3 consists of 12 residues. The V end lost 0 bases, the J end lost 8 bases, and 4 bases lay between the germline ends. CDR3 nucleotide sequence: TGCGCCAGCAGCCAAGATCGGGAAAAACTGTTTTTT. Amino acids: CASSQDREKLFF.

This rearrangement joins TRBV4-3 to TRBJ2-4; D is unclear. CDR1 LGHNA and CDR2 YSLEER come from the germline V gene. CDR3 length: 14 residues. Deletions cut 4 bases from V and 5 bases from J, with 12 bases between. Written as DNA, the CDR3 is TGCGCCAGCAGCCTAGACTCGAGCCAAAACATTCAGTACTTC. It encodes CASSLDSSQNIQYF.

Worth noting for this clone: Other DNA sequences from this sample encode an identical CDR3 as well. This chain connects TRBV5-6 to TRBJ1-1; 7 bases are shared with TRBD1. The germline CDR1 and CDR2 sequences are SGHDT and YYEEEE. J gave up 1 base and V 0 bases, and 0 bases lay outside the gene matches. The CDR3 loop spans 14 amino acids. The CDR3 loop is CASSLAGGNTEAFF. CDR3 nucleotides: TGTGCCAGCAGCTTGGCAGGGGGGAACACTGAAGCTTTCTTT.

The chain carries TRBV18 and TRBJ2-7; possibly TRBD1 for D (5 bases). V lost 2 bases, J lost 5 bases, and 10 bases lay in between. Germline-derived CDR1 and CDR2 are KGHSH and LQKENI. The CDR3 extends over 13 amino acids. The CDR3 DNA follows: TGTGCCAGCTCACCAGGGCAGGGCAACGAGCAGTACTTC. Its protein is CASSPGQGNEQYF.

Only one count was recorded for this clone. The chain employs TRBV19 and TRBJ1-5, with D perhaps TRBD1 (6 bases). Trimming shortened V by 0 bases and J by 3 bases, and 12 bases separated the two germline ends. The CDR3 consists of 16 residues. Looked up from germline, CDR1 is LNHDA and CDR2 is SQIVND (reference sequence). For the CDR3, the DNA is TGTGCCAGTAGTATAGACGCGACAGGTCTCAATCAGCCCCAGCATTTT. The encoded protein is CASSIDATGLNQPQHF.

This sequence joins TRBV7-8 and TRBJ2-6; TRBD1 might be the D (6 bases). Trimming removed 5 bases from V and 0 bases from J, with 14 bases in between. The CDR3 length is 17 residues. In germline, CDR1 is SGHVS, CDR2 FQNEAQ. CDR3 nucleotides: TGTGCCAGCAGCCCCACGGGACACTACTCTGGGGCCAACGTCCTGACTTTC. This gives the protein CASSPTGHYSGANVLTF.

V usage is TRBV27 and J usage is TRBJ1-2; TRBD1 aligns across 10 bases. The CDR3 consists of 15 residues. J was trimmed by 4 bases and V by 4 bases; bases with no gene match: 6. Germline assignment: CDR1 MNHEY and CDR2 SMNVEV (reference sequence). In DNA, the CDR3 is TGTGCCAGCAGTTCTCGGGACAGGGGAGGCTATGGCTACACCTTC. It is translated as CASSSRDRGGYGYTF.

The chain couples TRBV5-6 to TRBJ2-7, with D perhaps TRBD1 (6 bases). The CDR3 loop spans 13 amino acids. CDR1 is SGHDT, CDR2 YYEEEE, per germline. Deletions cut 4 bases from V and 5 bases from J, with 13 bases between. CDR3 DNA: TGTGCCAGCAGCGCTACAGGGTCCCACGAGCAGTACTTC. It encodes CASSATGSHEQYF.

The chain is built from TRBV15 and TRBJ2-2; 11 bases fit TRBD2. Trimming took 3 bases from V and 5 from J; bases not matched to a gene: 5. Germline V CDR1 and CDR2: LNHNV, YYDKDF (reference sequence). The CDR3 runs to 16 residues. Written as DNA, the CDR3 is TGTGCCACCAGCAGGCCACTAGCGGGGGTTACCGGGGAGCTGTTTTTT. Translated: CATSRPLAGVTGELFF.

This clone turned up a few times. The gene calls are TRBV5-6 and TRBJ2-7; the D is unclear. Germline lookup yields CDR1 SGHDT and CDR2 YYEEEE. The CDR3 is 13 residues long. Trimming pared 1 base from V and 2 bases from J, leaving 7 bases between. CDR3 coding DNA: TGTGCCAGCAGCTTGCCGACACCCTACGAGCAGTACTTC. Protein: CASSLPTPYEQYF.

V gene TRBV27 combines with J gene TRBJ1-5, with no clear D. Trimming stripped 4 bases from V and 1 base from J, with 5 bases between. The CDR3 is made up of 13 amino acids. Germline V gene lookup returns CDR1 MNHEY and CDR2 SMNVEV (reference sequence). DNA of the CDR3: TGTGCCAGCAGTTGGGAGAGCAATCAGCCCCAGCATTTT. Residues: CASSWESNQPQHF.

V is TRBV5-1 and J is TRBJ1-1; possibly TRBD1 for D (5 bases). The CDR3 runs 14 residues. The V gene lost 4 bases and the J gene lost 1 base, with 11 bases spanning the gap. Germline V gene sequence: CDR1 SGHRS, CDR2 YFSETQ. The CDR3 sequence: CASSPRGGNTEAFF. CDR3 sequence (DNA): TGCGCCAGCAGCCCCCGGGGGGGGAACACTGAAGCTTTCTTT.

The V gene is TRBV9, the J gene TRBJ2-2, with 8 positions matching TRBD1. The CDR3 is made up of 16 amino acids. Germline CDR1 reads SGDLS; CDR2 reads YYNGEE. Unmatched junction bases numbered 6, after V lost 3 bases and J lost 2 bases. The CDR3 is CASSGLGQGNTGELFF. Here the CDR3 DNA reads TGTGCCAGCAGCGGACTCGGACAGGGTAACACCGGGGAGCTGTTTTTT.

The chain couples TRBV7-2 to TRBJ2-5, with D possibly TRBD1 on 6 matching bases. The germline V and J ends were trimmed by 5 bases and 5 bases, with 9 bases remaining between them. The CDR3 covers 12 residues. The germline V gene encodes CDR1 SGHTA and CDR2 FQGNSA. The CDR3 DNA is TGTGCCAGCAGCATCCAGGGGGAGACCCAGTACTTC. This codes for CASSIQGETQYF.

The V call is TRBV5-1, the J call TRBJ2-7, with a possible D match to TRBD1 (6 bases). The CDR3 loop spans 14 amino acids. Trimming took 3 bases from V and 3 from J, leaving 13 bases between them. Per the germline V gene, CDR1 is SGHRS and CDR2 is YFSETQ. Here the CDR3 DNA reads TGCGCCAGCAGCTCCGGACAGAACCACTACGAGCAGTACTTC. Its protein product is CASSSGQNHYEQYF.

V is TRBV4-2 and J is TRBJ1-5; 7 bases fit TRBD1. Looked up from germline, CDR1 is LGHNA and CDR2 is YNFKEQ. This CDR3 region has 14 residues. With V trimmed by 1 base and J by 7 bases, 4 bases remained unmatched. Written as DNA, the CDR3 is TGTGCCAGCAGCCAAGTGGCAGGGGGGCAGCCCCAGCATTTT. Residues: CASSQVAGGQPQHF.

J is TRBJ2-1 and V is TRBV9, with 12 positions matching TRBD1. Trimming took 2 bases from V and 8 from J; bases not matched to a gene: 5. There are 15 residues in the CDR3. Germline V CDR1 and CDR2: SGDLS, YYNGEE. In DNA form, the CDR3 reads TGTGCCAGCAGCGTCCGGGACAGGGGGCAACATGAGCAGTTCTTC. Its protein is CASSVRDRGQHEQFF.

The CDR3 is CASRPGQGNTEAFF. CDR3 coding DNA: TGTGCCAGCAGACCGGGACAGGGGAACACTGAAGCTTTCTTT. The gene calls are TRBV6-1 and TRBJ1-1, with 9 bases that match TRBD1. The CDR3 sequence is 14 residues long. Losses at the gene ends were 6 bases for V and 1 base for J; bases not matched to a gene: 3. Germline V lookup: CDR1 MNHNS, CDR2 SASEGT.

The V and J genes are TRBV28 and TRBJ2-7; TRBD1 matches at 9 bases. The CDR3 consists of 15 residues. The junction had 3 bases not matched to a gene; V was cut back by 2 bases and J by 1 base. CDR1 and CDR2 from the germline V gene are MDHEN and SYDVKM. Here the CDR3 DNA reads TGTGCCAGCAGTTTAAGTGGGACAGGGTCCTACGAGCAGTACTTC. This translates into CASSLSGTGSYEQYF.

The CDR3 DNA reads as TGCGCCAGCATCTCGGGGGACTCAAGCACAGATACGCAGTATTTT. Translation: CASISGDSSTDTQYF. The chain has TRBV5-1 and TRBJ2-3; D perhaps matches TRBD2 (6 bases). Germline V CDR1 and CDR2: SGHRS, YFSETQ. V lost 6 bases and J lost 0, with 14 bases in between. The CDR3 is made up of 15 amino acids.

The chain employs TRBV14 and TRBJ1-4; 8 bases fit TRBD1. This CDR3 region has 15 residues. The germline gives CDR1 SGHDN, CDR2 FVKESK. The V segment lost 4 bases and the J segment 8 bases; nucleotides outside the gene matches: 9. The CDR3 sequence is CASSPRTGSGEKLFF. In DNA, the CDR3 is TGTGCCAGCAGCCCTAGGACAGGGTCAGGAGAAAAACTGTTTTTT.